A single sample is the source of the 3 T cell receptor beta chains below, sequenced in a study of blood T cells in healthy people across ages. Primers used in a second PCR of about 6 to 11 cycles were a sample-barcoded 5' primer and a J-beta primer mix. MiXCR, run by TCRdb on the 5' RACE reads, gives a single entry per CDR3 protein. Of around 1,700,000 distinct CDR3 sequences in the sample, roughly 27% were seen once. The specimen sequenced was blood. These receptors came from a young woman in good health.

The chain couples TRBV28 to TRBJ1-1, with 7 bases matching TRBD1. CDR3 length: 15 residues. V lost 6 bases, J lost 6 bases, and 13 bases stayed unmatched. Germline loops: CDR1 MDHEN, CDR2 SYDVKM. Here the CDR3 reads CASRITGVGVAEAFF. The CDR3, as DNA: TGTGCCAGCAGGATTACAGGGGTCGGTGTCGCTGAAGCTTTCTTT.

This clonotype was recorded at least ten times. V usage is TRBV29-1 and J usage is TRBJ2-5; 11 bases line up with TRBD2. Per the germline V gene, CDR1 is SQVTM and CDR2 is ANQGSEA. The CDR3 spans 15 residues. Germline trimming cut 4 bases from V and 3 bases from J; bases unmatched to any gene: 7. The CDR3 region has the DNA TGCAGCGTTGTCGTAACTAGCGGGGGAAAAGAGACCCAGTACTTC. Its protein is CSVVVTSGGKETQYF.

This chain links TRBV5-1 with TRBJ2-1; 10 bases line up with TRBD2. The CDR3 spans 15 residues. In germline, CDR1 is SGHRS, CDR2 YFSETQ. V shed 3 bases, J shed 5 bases, and the junction held 5 bases outside the gene matches. This chain's CDR3 is CASSSASGGNNEQFF. Here the CDR3 DNA reads TGCGCCAGCAGCTCAGCTAGCGGGGGAAACAATGAGCAGTTCTTC.